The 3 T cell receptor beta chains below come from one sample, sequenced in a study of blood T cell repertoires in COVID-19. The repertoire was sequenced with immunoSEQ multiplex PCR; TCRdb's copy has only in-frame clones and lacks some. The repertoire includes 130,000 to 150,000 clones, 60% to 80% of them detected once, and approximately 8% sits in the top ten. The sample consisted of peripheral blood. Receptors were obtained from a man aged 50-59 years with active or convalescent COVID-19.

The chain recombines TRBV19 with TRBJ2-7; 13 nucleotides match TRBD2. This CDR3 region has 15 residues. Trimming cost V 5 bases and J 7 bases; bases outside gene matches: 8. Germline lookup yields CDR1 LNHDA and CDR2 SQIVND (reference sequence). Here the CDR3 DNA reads TGTGCCAGTAGTGCGGGGACTAGCGGGACGGTGGAGCAGTACTTC. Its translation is CASSAGTSGTVEQYF.

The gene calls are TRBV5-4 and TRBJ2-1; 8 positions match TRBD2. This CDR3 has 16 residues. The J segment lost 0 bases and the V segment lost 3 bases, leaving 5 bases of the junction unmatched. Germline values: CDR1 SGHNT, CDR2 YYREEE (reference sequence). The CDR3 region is CASSSVAGPSYNEQFF. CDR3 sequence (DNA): TGTGCCAGCAGCTCCGTAGCGGGACCCTCCTACAATGAGCAGTTCTTC.

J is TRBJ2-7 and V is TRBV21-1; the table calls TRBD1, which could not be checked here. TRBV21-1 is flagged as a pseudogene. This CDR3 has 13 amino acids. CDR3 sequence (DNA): TGTGCCAGCGGGGGACAGGGGGGTTTCGAGCAGTACTTC. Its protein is CASGGQGGFEQYF.